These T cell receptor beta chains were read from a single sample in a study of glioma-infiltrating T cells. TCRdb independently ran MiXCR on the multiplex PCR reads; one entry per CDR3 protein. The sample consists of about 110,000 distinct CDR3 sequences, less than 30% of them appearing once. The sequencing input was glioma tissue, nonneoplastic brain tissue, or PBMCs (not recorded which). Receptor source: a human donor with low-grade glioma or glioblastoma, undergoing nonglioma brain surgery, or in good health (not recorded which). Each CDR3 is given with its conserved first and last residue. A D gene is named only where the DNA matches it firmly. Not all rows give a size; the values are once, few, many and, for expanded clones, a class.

CASRGQGQNEQFF	TGTGCCAGCCGGGGACAGGGTCAAAATGAGCAGTTCTTC	.	TRBD1	TRBV7-2	TRBJ2-1
CASSRAGLVEYEQFF	TGTGCCAGCAGCCGGGCCGGACTAGTTGAGTATGAGCAGTTCTTC	many	TRBD2	TRBV3-1	TRBJ2-1
CAWSVTRSSSGNTIYF	TGTGCCTGGAGTGTCACCAGGTCCTCCTCTGGAAACACCATATATTTT	few	.	TRBV30	TRBJ1-3
CASSLDGTGVQETQYF	TGTGCCAGCAGCTTAGATGGAACAGGGGTCCAAGAGACCCAGTACTTC	many	TRBD1	TRBV7-2	TRBJ2-5
CSSGGGRETQYF	TGCAGCTCCGGAGGAGGGCGGGAGACCCAGTACTTC	many	.	TRBV29-1	TRBJ2-5
CSVDHNRGGGANVLTF	TGCAGCGTTGACCATAATAGGGGCGGTGGGGCCAACGTCCTGACTTTC	few	.	TRBV29-1	TRBJ2-6
CASSQGSGGLNTQYF	TGTGCCAGCAGCCAAGGGAGCGGGGGGCTGAATACGCAGTATTTT	few	TRBD2	TRBV3-1	TRBJ2-3
CASSPTRGLAGGDTQYF	TGTGCCAGCTCACCAACCCGCGGACTAGCGGGAGGGGATACGCAGTATTTT	many	TRBD2	TRBV18	TRBJ2-3
CSVGRLNTEAFF	TGCAGCGTTGGCCGGTTGAACACTGAAGCTTTCTTT	many	.	TRBV29-1	TRBJ1-1
CASSPGQGAGGYTF	TGTGCCAGCAGCCCCGGACAGGGGGCAGGAGGCTACACCTTC	many	TRBD1	TRBV12-3/TRBV12-4	TRBJ1-2
CAYQADTQYF	TGTGCTTACCAAGCAGATACGCAGTATTTT	few	.	TRBV30	TRBJ2-3
CASSYSTRTGAVEQFF	TGTGCCAGCAGTTACTCGACTAGGACAGGGGCTGTTGAGCAGTTCTTC	.	TRBD1	TRBV6-6	TRBJ2-1
CASSYWTGGAETQYF	TGTGCCAGCAGTTACTGGACAGGGGGGGCAGAGACCCAGTACTTC	many	TRBD1	TRBV6-5	TRBJ2-5
CSVRPGVEDYGYTF	TGCAGCGTCAGACCAGGGGTAGAGGACTATGGCTACACCTTC	few	.	TRBV29-1	TRBJ1-2
CASSFHPLAGVATQYF	TGTGCCAGCAGTTTCCACCCACTAGCGGGAGTTGCGACCCAGTACTTC	.	TRBD2	TRBV6-2/TRBV6-3	TRBJ2-5
CSARSGASTDTQYF	TGCAGTGCTAGAAGCGGGGCTAGCACAGATACGCAGTATTTT	many	TRBD2	TRBV20-1	TRBJ2-3
CSVGYRPDTEAFF	TGCAGCGTTGGTTACAGACCGGACACTGAAGCTTTCTTT	.	.	TRBV29-1	TRBJ1-1
CASRKTGRDYGYTF	TGTGCCAGCAGAAAGACAGGGAGAGACTATGGCTACACCTTC	many	TRBD1	TRBV6-2/TRBV6-3	TRBJ1-2
CASSQGVGAYNEQFF	TGCGCCAGCAGCCAAGGGGTGGGCGCCTACAATGAGCAGTTCTTC	many	.	TRBV4-3	TRBJ2-1
CASDHNEQFF	TGTGCCAGCGACCACAATGAGCAGTTCTTC	many	.	TRBV27	TRBJ2-1
CASSEQNYEQYF	TGTGCCAGCAGTGAACAAAACTACGAGCAGTACTTC	.	.	TRBV11-2	TRBJ2-7
CASSQDYYGGYTF	TGTGCCAGCAGCCAAGATTATTACGGGGGCTACACCTTC	many	.	TRBV3-1	TRBJ1-2